Listed here is a single T cell receptor beta chain. Antigen unknown. This specimen comes from a study of cytomegalovirus exposure and HLA in healthy donors. About the research overall: For the roughly 400 genotyped donors, approximately 82% fell within the Caucasian-associated ancestry cluster.

The PCR had 60 Vbeta and 13 Jbeta primers. Profiled with immunoSEQ multiplex PCR; TCRdb holds only in-frame clones, not every one. Its listing shows 130,000 or so clones. The CDR3 is 11 amino acids. V lost 6 bases and J lost 5, with 10 bases in between. CDR1 SQVTM and CDR2 ANQGSEA come from the germline V gene. Findings and caveats of the study: There were a few CMV-associated chains whose specificity for CMV antigens was confirmed in vitro.

The sequence was obtained from a woman aged 18-29 years in good health and CMV-seronegative. The sample was PBMCs. The chain has TRBV29-1 and TRBJ1-2; TRBD1 is a possible D gene (5 bases). The CDR3 region has the DNA TGCAGCGTCGGACAAGATTATGGCTACACCTTC. It translates to CSVGQDYGYTF.